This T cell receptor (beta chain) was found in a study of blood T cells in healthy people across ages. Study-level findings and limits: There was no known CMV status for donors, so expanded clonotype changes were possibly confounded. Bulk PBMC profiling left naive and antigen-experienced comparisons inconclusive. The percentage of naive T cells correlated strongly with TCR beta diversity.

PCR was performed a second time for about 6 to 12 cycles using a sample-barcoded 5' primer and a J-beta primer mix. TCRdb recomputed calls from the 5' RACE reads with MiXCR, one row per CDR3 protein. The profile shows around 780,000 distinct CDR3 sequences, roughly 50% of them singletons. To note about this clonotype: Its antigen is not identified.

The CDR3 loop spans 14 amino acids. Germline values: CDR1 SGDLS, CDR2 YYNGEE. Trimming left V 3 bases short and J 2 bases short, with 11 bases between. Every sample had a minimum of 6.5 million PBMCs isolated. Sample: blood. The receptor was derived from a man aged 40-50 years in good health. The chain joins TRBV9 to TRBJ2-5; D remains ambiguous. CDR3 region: CASSDKDGQETQYF. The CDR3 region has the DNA TGTGCCAGCAGCGACAAGGACGGACAAGAGACCCAGTACTTC.